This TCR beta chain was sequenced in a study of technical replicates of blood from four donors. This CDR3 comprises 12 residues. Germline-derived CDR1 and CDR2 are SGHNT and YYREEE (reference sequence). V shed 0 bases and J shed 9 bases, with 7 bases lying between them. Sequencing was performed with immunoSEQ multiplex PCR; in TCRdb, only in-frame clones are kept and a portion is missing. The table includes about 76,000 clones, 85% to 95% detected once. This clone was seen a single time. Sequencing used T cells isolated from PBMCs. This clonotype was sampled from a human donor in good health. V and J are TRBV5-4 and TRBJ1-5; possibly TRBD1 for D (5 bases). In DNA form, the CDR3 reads TGTGCCAGCAGCTTGGGTAGGGGGCCCCAGCATTTT. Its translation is CASSLGRGPQHF.